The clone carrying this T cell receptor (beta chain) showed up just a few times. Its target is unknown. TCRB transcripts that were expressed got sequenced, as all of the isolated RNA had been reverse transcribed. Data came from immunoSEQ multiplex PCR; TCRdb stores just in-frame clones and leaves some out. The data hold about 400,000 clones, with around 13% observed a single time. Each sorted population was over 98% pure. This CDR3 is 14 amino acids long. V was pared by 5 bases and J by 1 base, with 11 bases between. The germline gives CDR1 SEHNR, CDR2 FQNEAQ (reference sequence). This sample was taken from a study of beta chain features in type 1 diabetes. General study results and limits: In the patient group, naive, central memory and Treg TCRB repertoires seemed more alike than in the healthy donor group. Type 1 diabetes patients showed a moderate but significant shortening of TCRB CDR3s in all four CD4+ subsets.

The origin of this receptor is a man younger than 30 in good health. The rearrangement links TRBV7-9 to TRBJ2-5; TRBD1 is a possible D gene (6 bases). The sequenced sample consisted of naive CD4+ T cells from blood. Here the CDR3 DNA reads TGTGCCAGCAGCCCAGGACAGTTCCAAGAGACCCAGTACTTC. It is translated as CASSPGQFQETQYF.